The clone carrying this T cell receptor (beta chain) has only a few counts. Its antigen is undetermined. These data originate in a study of beta chain features in type 1 diabetes. General study results and limits: Type 1 diabetes patients had moderately but significantly shorter TCRB CDR3s in all four CD4+ subsets. A possible short-template PCR bias applies equally to patients and controls. In type 1 diabetes patients, VDJ junctions had fewer insertions; deletions at these junctions were more frequent.

Since all of the isolated RNA was reverse transcribed, expressed TCRB transcripts were what got sequenced. Produced via immunoSEQ multiplex PCR; TCRdb's table is partial and in-frame only. The table records hundreds of thousands of clones, approximately 28% of them present only once. V was pared by 5 bases and J by 0 bases, with 3 bases of the junction left unmatched. The CDR3 is 13 residues long. Germline CDR1 is GTSNPN and CDR2 is SVGIG (reference sequence). The sequenced sample was naive CD4+ T cells from blood. This receptor was taken from a man aged 18 to 30 in good health. This chain connects TRBV30 to TRBJ1-1, with 7 bases aligning to TRBD1. The CDR3 bases are TGTGCCTGGGGACAGGAGTTGAACACTGAAGCTTTCTTT. Protein sequence: CAWGQELNTEAFF.